Reported below is one T cell receptor beta chain. Its target is not known. At one end, the junction sequence differs from germline, possibly due to a read error. The sample is drawn from a study of tumor and adjacent non-tumor tissue in lung cancer. Findings and limits, study-wide: TCR diversity was significantly greater in tumor than normal lung tissue.

This CDR3 has 15 amino acids. A modified ARM-PCR protocol with three rounds of nested PCR amplified TCRbeta. TCRdb reanalysed the multiplex PCR reads using MiXCR and keeps one entry per CDR3 protein. Altogether around 60,000 distinct CDR3 sequences are present, about 55% being singletons, with the ten largest covering around a third. RNA was extracted from bulk tissue without any cell sorting. This non-tumor lung sample came from over 3 cm beyond the tumor edge. Donors were chemotherapy-naive, newly diagnosed lung cancer surgical patients in China, August–late 2014. This TCR was sampled from a man in his 70s with non-small cell lung cancer. This sequence joins TRBV12-3 or TRBV12-4 and TRBJ2-1, with D possibly matching TRBD2 (5 bases). The material sequenced was distant non-tumor lung tissue. The CDR3 reads CVSSSSAGRANEQFF. The CDR3 bases are TGTGTCAGCAGTTCAAGTGCGGGTAGAGCCAATGAGCAGTTCTTC.